This TCR beta chain was retrieved from a study of monozygotic twins with inflammatory bowel disease. General study points: No repertoire similarity difference was seen between concordant and discordant twins; power was possibly limited.

Concerning this clonotype itself: Its antigen is not known.

Per donor there was one draw, yielding a blood sample of under 3 ml. Each sample had eight separate cDNA synthesis reactions. The UMIs carried a 6-nucleotide sample barcode, and they were added by template switching. After re-calling the 5' RACE reads, TCRdb lists one entry per CDR3 protein, DNA absent. Its table lists around 400,000 distinct CDR3 sequences. The clonotype was recovered from a human donor with ulcerative colitis or Crohn's disease, or a healthy co-twin of an affected twin (not recorded which). Sequenced input: blood.

CDR3 residues: CASSLPPSNYGYTF. The chain carries TRBV28 and TRBJ1-2; as DNA is missing, the TRBD1 call by TCRdb cannot be tested. From germline, CDR1 is MDHEN and CDR2 SYDVKM. The CDR3 is 14 residues long.